The rows below give T cell receptor beta chains drawn from one sample of a study of T cell responses to AZD1222 COVID-19 vaccine. Profiling relied on immunoSEQ multiplex PCR, and the TCRdb table lists in-frame clones only, not all of them. The sample has approximately 100,000 clones, roughly 92% seen once; the top ten hold less than 5%. The input for sequencing was peripheral blood, taken on day 0 of AZD1222 vaccination. The receptors stem from an adult in good health. Each CDR3 is given with its conserved first and last residue. Fields, in order: J gene, D gene, V gene, clone size, CDR3 protein, CDR3 DNA. The D gene is left open where the match is weak. Part of the rows lack a size; the others show once, few, many or a class for expanded clones.

>TRBJ2-7|NA|TRBV14|NA
CASSQGISYEQYF
TGTGCCAGCAGCCAAGGAATATCCTACGAGCAGTACTTC
>TRBJ2-1|NA|TRBV5-1|NA
CASSPGFRQGPYNEQFF
TGCGCCAGCAGCCCGGGGTTTCGCCAGGGGCCCTACAATGAGCAGTTCTTC
>TRBJ2-7|NA|TRBV4-3|NA
CASSQVPSREQYF
TGCGCCAGCAGCCAAGTACCTTCCCGCGAGCAGTACTTC
>TRBJ1-5|NA|TRBV28|NA
CASIPGGSLWPQHF
TGTGCCAGCATCCCTGGAGGGTCCCTCTGGCCCCAGCATTTT
>TRBJ1-6|NA|TRBV6-5|once
CARAADSHSPLHF
TGTGCCAGAGCTGCGGACAGCCATTCACCCCTCCACTTT
>TRBJ2-5|NA|TRBV28|NA
CASEEVNQETQYF
TGTGCCAGCGAGGAGGTGAACCAAGAGACCCAGTACTTC
>TRBJ1-5|TRBD1|TRBV18|NA
CASSGTGERPQHF
TGTGCCAGTTCCGGGACAGGGGAAAGGCCCCAGCATTTT
>TRBJ1-6|NA|TRBV2|once
CASIFLPGGSPLHF
TGTGCCAGCATTTTCCTCCCGGGAGGATCACCCCTCCACTTT
>TRBJ2-7|TRBD1|TRBV24-1|NA
CATSDAAGPGQGYEQYF
TGTGCCACCAGTGATGCAGCCGGGCCGGGACAGGGCTACGAGCAGTACTTC
>TRBJ1-5|NA|TRBV6-2/TRBV6-3|NA
CASSYSELNQPQHF
TGTGCCAGCAGTTACTCGGAATTAAATCAGCCCCAGCATTTT
>TRBJ1-4|NA|TRBV7-8|NA
CASSLGTVWEKLFF
TGTGCCAGCAGCTTAGGGACGGTTTGGGAAAAACTGTTTTTT
>TRBJ2-2|TRBD2|TRBV11-3|NA
CASSFTGLVLPGELFF
TGTGCCAGCAGCTTTACGGGACTAGTTCTTCCCGGGGAGCTGTTTTTT
>TRBJ1-1|NA|TRBV2|NA
CASSEMRDTEAFF
TGTGCCAGCAGTGAAATGCGGGACACTGAAGCTTTCTTT
>TRBJ1-2|TRBD1|TRBV5-1|NA
CASSLGPGTGSDGYTF
TGCGCCAGCAGCTTGGGCCCCGGGACAGGGTCGGATGGCTACACCTTC